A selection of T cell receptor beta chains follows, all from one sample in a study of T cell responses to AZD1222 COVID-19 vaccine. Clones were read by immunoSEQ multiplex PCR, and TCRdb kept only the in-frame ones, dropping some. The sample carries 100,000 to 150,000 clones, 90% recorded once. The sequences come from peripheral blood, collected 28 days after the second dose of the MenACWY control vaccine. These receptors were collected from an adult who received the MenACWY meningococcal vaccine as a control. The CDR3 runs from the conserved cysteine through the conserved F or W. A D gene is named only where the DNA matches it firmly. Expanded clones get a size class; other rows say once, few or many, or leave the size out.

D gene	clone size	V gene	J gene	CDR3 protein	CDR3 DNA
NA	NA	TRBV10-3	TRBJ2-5	CAISESGWGTQETQYF	TGTGCCATCAGTGAGTCGGGTTGGGGGACCCAAGAGACCCAGTACTTC
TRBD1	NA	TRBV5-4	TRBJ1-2	CASSSRQGALYGYTF	TGTGCCAGCAGCTCCCGGCAGGGGGCTCTCTATGGCTACACCTTC
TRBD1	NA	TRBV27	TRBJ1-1	CASSSQGGHRLNTEAFF	TGTGCCAGCAGTTCCCAGGGGGGCCACCGCTTGAACACTGAAGCTTTCTTT
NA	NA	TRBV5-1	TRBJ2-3	CASSRGGGTDTQYF	TGCGCCAGCAGCCGCGGCGGCGGGACAGATACGCAGTATTTT
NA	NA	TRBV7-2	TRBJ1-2	CASSKTSTDFYGYTF	TGTGCCAGCAGCAAAACCTCGACAGATTTCTATGGCTACACCTTC
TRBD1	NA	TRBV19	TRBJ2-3	CATRRRGQADTQYF	TGTGCCACCCGAAGGCGGGGACAGGCGGATACGCAGTATTTT
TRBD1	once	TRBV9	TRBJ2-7	CASSVARTGVEQYF	TGTGCCAGCAGCGTAGCCCGGACAGGGGTCGAGCAGTACTTC
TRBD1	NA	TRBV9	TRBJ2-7	CASSGPGQGFAEQYF	TGTGCCAGCAGCGGCCCGGGACAGGGGTTCGCCGAGCAGTACTTC
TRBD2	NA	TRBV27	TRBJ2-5	CASSPLTSVQETQYF	TGTGCCAGCAGCCCCCTAACTAGCGTCCAAGAGACCCAGTACTTC
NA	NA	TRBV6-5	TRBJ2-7	CASSSSQGGEQYF	TGTGCCAGCAGTTCGTCACAGGGCGGCGAGCAGTACTTC
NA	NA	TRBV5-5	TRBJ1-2	CASSPSPERYGYTF	TGTGCCAGCAGCCCCAGTCCAGAACGATATGGCTACACCTTC
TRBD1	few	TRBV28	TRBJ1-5	CASSARDSTINQPQHF	TGTGCCAGCAGCGCTCGGGACAGCACAATAAATCAGCCCCAGCATTTT
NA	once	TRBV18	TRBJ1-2	CASSPQLGGEGYGYTF	TGTGCCAGCTCACCGCAGTTGGGGGGCGAGGGCTATGGCTACACCTTC
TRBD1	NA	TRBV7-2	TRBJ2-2	CASQTGGTGELFF	TGTGCCAGCCAAACAGGGGGGACCGGGGAGCTGTTTTTT
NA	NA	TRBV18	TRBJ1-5	CASSPYREDQPQHF	TGTGCCAGCTCACCTTACAGGGAGGATCAGCCCCAGCATTTT
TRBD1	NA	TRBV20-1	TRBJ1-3	CSASPPRQGPGNTIYF	TGCAGTGCTAGTCCTCCCCGACAGGGACCTGGAAACACCATATATTTT
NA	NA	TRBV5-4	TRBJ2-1	CASSQGSTSEQFF	TGTGCCAGCAGCCAGGGGTCCACTAGTGAGCAGTTCTTC
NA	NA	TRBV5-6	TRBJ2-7	CASSFDDEQYF	TGTGCCAGCAGCTTCGATGACGAGCAGTACTTC
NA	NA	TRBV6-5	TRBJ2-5	CASSPRDTQETQYF	TGTGCCAGCAGTCCCCGGGACACACAAGAGACCCAGTACTTC
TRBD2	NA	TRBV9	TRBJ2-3	CASNLGGLTDTQYF	TGTGCCAGCAACTTGGGGGGGTTGACAGATACGCAGTATTTT
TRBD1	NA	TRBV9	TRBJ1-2	CASSVDPLLDRVNYGYTF	TGTGCCAGCAGCGTAGACCCCCTCCTAGACAGGGTTAACTATGGCTACACCTTC
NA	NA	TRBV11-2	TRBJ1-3	CASSLDYRLPSGNTIYF	TGTGCCAGCAGCTTAGACTACCGACTGCCCTCTGGAAACACCATATATTTT
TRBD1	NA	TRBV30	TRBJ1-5	CAWSGQGANQPQHF	TGTGCCTGGAGTGGACAGGGGGCAAATCAGCCCCAGCATTTT
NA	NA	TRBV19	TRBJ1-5	CASSIMGKNQPQHF	TGTGCCAGTAGTATTATGGGAAAAAATCAGCCCCAGCATTTT
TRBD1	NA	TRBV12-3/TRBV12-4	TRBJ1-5	CASSSGGGQPQHF	TGTGCCAGCAGTTCAGGGGGGGGTCAGCCCCAGCATTTT
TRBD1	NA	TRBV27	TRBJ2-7	CASRPGTAYEQYF	TGTGCCAGCAGGCCCGGGACAGCCTACGAGCAGTACTTC
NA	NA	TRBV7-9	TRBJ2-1	CASSLGGINEQFF	TGTGCCAGCAGCTTAGGTGGGATCAATGAGCAGTTCTTC
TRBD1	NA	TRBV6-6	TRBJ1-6	CASSFGQGTASPLHF	TGTGCCAGCAGTTTCGGACAGGGGACTGCGTCACCCCTCCACTTT
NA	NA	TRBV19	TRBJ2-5	CASSTRKVEAQYF	TGTGCCAGTAGTACCCGAAAAGTTGAGGCCCAGTACTTC
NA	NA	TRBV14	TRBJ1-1	CASSAISGLYTEAFF	TGTGCCAGCAGCGCAATCTCCGGTCTGTACACTGAAGCTTTCTTT
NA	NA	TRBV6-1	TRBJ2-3	CASSERRVMADTQYF	TGTGCCAGCAGTGAACGTCGGGTTATGGCAGATACGCAGTATTTT
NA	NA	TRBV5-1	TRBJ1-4	CASSETLAPNEKLFF	TGCGCCAGCAGCGAGACGCTAGCCCCTAATGAAAAACTGTTTTTT
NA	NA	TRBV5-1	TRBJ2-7	CASSLLTGYEQYF	TGCGCCAGCAGCCTGTTGACAGGTTACGAGCAGTACTTC
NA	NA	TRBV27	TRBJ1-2	CASSWLRGTSNYGYTF	TGTGCCAGCAGTTGGCTCAGGGGAACCTCTAACTATGGCTACACCTTC
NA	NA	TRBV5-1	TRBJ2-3	CASSLLGAQSDTQYF	TGCGCCAGCAGCTTGTTGGGGGCGCAGTCAGATACGCAGTATTTT
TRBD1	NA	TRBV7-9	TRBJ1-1	CASSRGTENTEAFF	TGTGCCAGCAGCCGGGGGACAGAGAACACTGAAGCTTTCTTT
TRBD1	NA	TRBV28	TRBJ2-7	CASSITGGGEQYF	TGTGCCAGCAGTATTACAGGGGGAGGCGAGCAGTACTTC
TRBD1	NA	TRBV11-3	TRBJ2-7	CASSRGQGLSDEQYF	TGTGCCAGCAGCCGCGGACAGGGGCTCTCCGACGAGCAGTACTTC
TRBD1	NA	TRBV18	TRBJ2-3	CASSSIGTGGTDTQYF	TGTGCCAGCTCGTCAATTGGGACAGGGGGCACAGATACGCAGTATTTT
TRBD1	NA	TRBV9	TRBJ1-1	CASSPTGQQKAFF	TGTGCCAGCAGCCCGACGGGACAGCAAAAAGCTTTCTTT
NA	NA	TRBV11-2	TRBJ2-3	CASSLDSRRGLDFGDTQYF	TGTGCCAGCAGCTTAGATTCGCGGCGGGGGCTGGATTTTGGAGATACGCAGTATTTT
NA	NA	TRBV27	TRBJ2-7	CASSSYGSYEQYF	TGTGCCAGCAGTTCTTACGGGTCCTACGAGCAGTACTTC
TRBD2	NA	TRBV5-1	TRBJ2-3	CASAGGPTDTQYF	TGCGCCAGCGCGGGGGGGCCTACAGATACGCAGTATTTT
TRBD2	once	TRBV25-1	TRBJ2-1	CASSPTSGRGYEQFF	TGTGCCAGCAGTCCAACTAGCGGGAGAGGTTATGAGCAGTTCTTC
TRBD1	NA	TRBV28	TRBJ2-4	CASSLGLGTGENIQYF	TGTGCCAGCAGTTTAGGTCTAGGGACAGGGGAAAACATTCAGTACTTC
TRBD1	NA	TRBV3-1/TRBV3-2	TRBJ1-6	CASSKRPTGMRSPLHF	TGTGCCAGCAGCAAAAGACCGACAGGGATGCGTTCACCCCTCCACTTT
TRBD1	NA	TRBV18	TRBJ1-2	CASSQQGPYGYTF	TGTGCCAGCTCACAACAGGGGCCGTATGGCTACACCTTC
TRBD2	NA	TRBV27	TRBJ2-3	CASSQFGSGSTDTQYF	TGTGCCAGCAGCCAGTTCGGTAGCGGGAGCACAGATACGCAGTATTTT
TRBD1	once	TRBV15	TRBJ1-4	CATSHDREWEKLFF	TGTGCCACCAGCCACGACAGGGAGTGGGAAAAACTGTTTTTT
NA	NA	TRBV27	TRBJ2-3	CASSLMGTDTQYF	TGTGCCAGCAGTTTAATGGGCACAGATACGCAGTATTTT
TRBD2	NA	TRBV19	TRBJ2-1	CASSGSGGGNEQFF	TGTGCCAGTAGTGGGAGCGGGGGGGGTAATGAGCAGTTCTTC
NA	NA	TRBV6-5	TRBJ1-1	CASSYSNVKAEAFF	TGTGCCAGCAGTTACTCGAATGTCAAGGCTGAAGCTTTCTTT
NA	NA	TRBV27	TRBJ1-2	CASSLSTGAVYGYTF	TGTGCCAGCAGTTTATCGACAGGAGCGGTTTATGGCTACACCTTC
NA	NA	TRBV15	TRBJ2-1	CATSDGQSNEQFF	TGTGCCACCAGCGACGGACAATCCAATGAGCAGTTCTTC
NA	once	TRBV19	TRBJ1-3	CASSIRRGPGNTIYF	TGTGCCAGTAGTATAAGGCGGGGGCCTGGAAACACCATATATTTT
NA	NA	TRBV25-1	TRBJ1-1	CASSSWDGRGTEAFF	TGTGCCAGCAGTTCCTGGGACGGGAGGGGTACTGAAGCTTTCTTT